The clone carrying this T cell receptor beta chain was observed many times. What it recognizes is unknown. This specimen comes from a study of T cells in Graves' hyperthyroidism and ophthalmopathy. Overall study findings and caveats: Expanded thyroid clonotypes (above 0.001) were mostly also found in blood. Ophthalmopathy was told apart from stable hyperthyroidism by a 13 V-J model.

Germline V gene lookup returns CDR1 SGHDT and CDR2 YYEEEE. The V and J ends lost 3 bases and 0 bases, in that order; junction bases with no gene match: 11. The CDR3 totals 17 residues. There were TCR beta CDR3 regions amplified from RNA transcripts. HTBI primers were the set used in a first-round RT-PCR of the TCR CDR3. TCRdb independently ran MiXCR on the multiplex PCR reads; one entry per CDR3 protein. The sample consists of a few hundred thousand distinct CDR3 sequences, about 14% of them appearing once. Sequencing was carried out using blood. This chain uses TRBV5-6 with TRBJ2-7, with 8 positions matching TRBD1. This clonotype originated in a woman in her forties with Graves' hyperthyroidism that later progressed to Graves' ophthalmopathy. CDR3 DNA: TGTGCCAGCAGCTCGCAACAGGGGGGACTTGGCTCCTACGAGCAGTACTTC. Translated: CASSSQQGGLGSYEQYF.